This T cell receptor (beta chain) was obtained from a study of blood T cells in healthy people across ages. Study-wide results and caveats: Older individuals had lower TCR beta diversity per million T cells (the decline was roughly linear). The study regarded diversity estimates from one million T cells as underestimates.

A few counts support this clonotype. Its target is unknown. The germline V gene encodes CDR1 SGHAT and CDR2 FQNNGV. The CDR3 has 16 residues. V trimming: 4 bases; J trimming: 14 bases; junction bases outside the gene matches: 17. With a J-beta primer mix and a sample-barcoded 5' primer, a second PCR ran roughly 7 to 11 cycles. Through a template-switch adaptor with 12 random nucleotides, each cDNA molecule received a tag. MiXCR, run by TCRdb on the 5' RACE reads, gives a single entry per CDR3 protein. The repertoire has hundreds of thousands of distinct CDR3 sequences, about 53% of them found once; the top ten carry approximately 40%.

The clonotype was recovered from an elderly man in good health. The V call is TRBV11-2, the J call TRBJ2-3, with TRBD2 identical over 11 bases. The sample comprised blood. The CDR3 here is CASSSQTSGTRRYAYF. The CDR3 DNA sequence: TGTGCCAGCAGCTCCCAGACTAGCGGGACCCGCAGATACGCGTATTTT.